The 5 T cell receptor beta chains listed next were all sequenced from one sample in a study of CD8+ T cells in alopecia areata. RNA extraction was followed by reverse transcription into cDNA, which acted as the sequencing template. The assay was immunoSEQ multiplex PCR, and TCRdb's table has in-frame clones only and misses some. The repertoire includes 150,000 to 200,000 clones, roughly 60% of them detected once, and 1.3% sits in the top ten. Treatment noted: oral pan-JAK inhibitor, 5-10 mg twice daily. The material was CD4+ T cells sorted from blood, obtained around week 50, from a patient treated with tofacitinib. All receptors derive from a human donor with alopecia areata.

The V and J genes are TRBV30 and TRBJ2-7; 9 bases are shared with TRBD1. Germline CDR1 and CDR2: GTSNPN and SVGIG (reference sequence). The J segment lost 12 bases and the V segment lost 4 bases, leaving 7 bases of the junction unmatched. The CDR3 is 11 residues long. This CDR3 reads CAWIGSDRGYF. CDR3 DNA: TGTGCCTGGATTGGATCGGACAGGGGGTACTTC.

The chain is built from TRBV7-9 and TRBJ1-5; D not resolved. Germline V CDR1 and CDR2: SEHNR, FQNEAQ (reference sequence). The ends were cut back, 1 base at V and 5 bases at J, with 6 bases in the middle. The CDR3 contains 13 residues. The CDR3 coding sequence is TGTGCCAGCAGCTTAGACTGGGATCAGCCCCAGCATTTT. It translates to CASSLDWDQPQHF.

The rearrangement links TRBV2 to TRBJ1-5; D not certain. Per the germline V gene, CDR1 is SNHLY and CDR2 is FYNNEI. The length of the CDR3 is 12 residues. V lost 8 bases, J lost 6 bases, and 11 bases lay in between. The CDR3 reads CASGKGGQPQHF. CDR3 DNA sequence: TGTGCCAGCGGGAAGGGTGGTCAGCCCCAGCATTTT. The complete variable domain, with remaining parts taken from reference TRBV2 and TRBJ1-5, reads EPEVTQTPSHQVTQMGQEVILRCVPISNHLYFYWYRQILGQKVEFLVSFYNNEISEKSEIFDDQFSVERPDGSNFTLKIRSTKLEDSAMYFCASGKGGQPQHFGDGTRLSIL.

CDR3 nucleotide sequence: TGCAGCGTGGGTGACAGGGCCAACACCGGGGAGCTGTTTTTT. Protein product: CSVGDRANTGELFF. This sequence joins TRBV29-1 and TRBJ2-2, with 7 bases that match TRBD1. Per the germline V gene, CDR1 is SQVTM and CDR2 is ANQGSEA. The CDR3 is 14 amino acids. V shed 6 bases, J shed 2 bases, and the junction held 6 bases outside the gene matches.

This chain connects TRBV18 to TRBJ2-3; perhaps TRBD1 as D (6 bases). CDR3 size: 15 residues. The V and J ends lost 6 bases and 0 bases respectively, with 13 bases between them. Germline V CDR1 and CDR2: KGHSH, LQKENI. Written as DNA, the CDR3 is TGTGCCAGCTCCCCCCGAGGGGGTAGCACAGATACGCAGTATTTT. Translating gives CASSPRGGSTDTQYF.